The 14 T cell receptor beta chains in this list originate from one sample, sequenced in a study of blood T cell repertoires in COVID-19. Profiling relied on immunoSEQ multiplex PCR, and the TCRdb table lists in-frame clones only, not all of them. The table has some 220,000 clones, about 85% seen once; the top ten hold approximately 12%. The specimen was peripheral blood. The source of these receptors is a woman younger than 30 who had recovered from COVID-19.

This clone showed up just once. The rearrangement links TRBV9 to TRBJ2-7; 10 nucleotides align to TRBD2. V trimming: 4 bases; J trimming: 4 bases; junction bases outside the gene matches: 14. The CDR3 has 17 amino acids. Germline V gene lookup returns CDR1 SGDLS and CDR2 YYNGEE. CDR3 in DNA: TGTGCCAGCAGCCCCGGGGTCGCTAGCGGGAGCAGGTACGAGCAGTACTTC. It translates to CASSPGVASGSRYEQYF.

J is TRBJ1-1 and V is TRBV29-1, with no clear D. Germline CDR1 SQVTM, CDR2 ANQGSEA. This CDR3 spans 12 amino acids. V was cut by 7 bases and J by 2 bases, with 11 bases left in between. The CDR3, as DNA: TGCAGCGGCCTCCCGCTAAACACTGAAGCTTTCTTT. Its translation: CSGLPLNTEAFF.

The V gene is TRBV6-5, the J gene TRBJ2-7, with 10 positions matching TRBD1. The CDR3 consists of 14 residues. Germline V gene lookup returns CDR1 MNHEY and CDR2 SVGAGI. The V and J ends lost 7 bases and 3 bases, in that order; junction bases with no gene match: 6. In nucleotides, the CDR3 is TGTGCCAGCACTCTGGACAGGGGGATCTACGAGCAGTACTTC. It codes for CASTLDRGIYEQYF.

This clone has only one observation. The V and J genes are TRBV6-5 and TRBJ1-2; a possible D gene is TRBD1 (5 bases). This CDR3 has 12 residues. Per the germline V gene, CDR1 is MNHEY and CDR2 is SVGAGI. V was cut by 4 bases and J by 8 bases, with 11 bases left in between. CDR3 nucleotides: TGTGCCAGCAGTTCGATTACAGGCGGCTACACCTTC. Translated, it gives CASSSITGGYTF.

The V and J genes are TRBV7-3 and TRBJ2-1, with 7 bases identical to TRBD2. With 3 bases clipped from V and 2 bases from J, the junction kept 7 bases outside the gene matches. Germline V gene data show CDR1 as SGHTA and CDR2 as FQGTGA. This CDR3 contains 16 residues. CDR3 in DNA: TGTGCCAGCAGCTTGCTACTAGCGTCCCCCTACAATGAGCAGTTCTTC. Its protein is CASSLLLASPYNEQFF. The full variable domain, in which reference TRBV7-3 and TRBJ2-1 provide the parts outside the CDR3, is GAGVSQTPSNKVTEKGKYVELRCDPISGHTALYWYRQSLGQGPEFLIYFQGTGAADDSGLPNDRFFAVRPEGSVSTLKIQRTERGDSAVYLCASSLLLASPYNEQFFGPGTRLTVL.

The chain is built from TRBV5-8 and TRBJ2-5; weak D call: TRBD1 (5 bases). Trimming removed 0 bases at V and 0 bases at J, with 15 bases between. Germline lookup yields CDR1 SGHTS and CDR2 YDEGEE. The CDR3 sequence is 17 residues long. The chain's CDR3 is CASSLEGLTVNQETQYF. CDR3 DNA: TGTGCCAGCAGCTTGGAGGGGCTCACGGTCAACCAAGAGACCCAGTACTTC.

This chain connects TRBV2 to TRBJ1-2; no reliable D call. Trimming took 0 bases from V and 8 from J, leaving 16 bases between them. The CDR3 totals 15 residues. From germline, CDR1 is SNHLY and CDR2 FYNNEI. The chain's CDR3 is CASSEASRRVGGYTF. In nucleotides, the CDR3 is TGTGCCAGCAGTGAAGCGAGTAGGAGGGTTGGAGGCTACACCTTC.

The rearrangement links TRBV20-1 to TRBJ2-3, with D maybe TRBD2 (5 bases). Germline lookup yields CDR1 DFQATT and CDR2 SNEGSKA (reference sequence). V was trimmed by 6 bases and J by 5 bases, leaving 9 bases between them. The CDR3 is made up of 11 amino acids. The CDR3 nucleotides are TGCAGTGCCCAACTAGGAGATACGCAGTATTTT. The encoded protein is CSAQLGDTQYF.

The chain has TRBV7-2 and TRBJ2-1, with TRBD2 matching 11 bases. V was pared by 5 bases and J by 6 bases, with 9 bases of the junction left unmatched. Germline V lookup: CDR1 SGHTA, CDR2 FQGNSA. CDR3 size: 16 residues. This CDR3 is CASSKLAGAIVNEQFF. CDR3 nucleotide sequence: TGTGCCAGCAGCAAACTAGCGGGAGCCATAGTCAATGAGCAGTTCTTC. The full variable domain, with the rest looked up from reference TRBV7-2 and TRBJ2-1, is GAGVSQSPSNKVTEKGKDVELRCDPISGHTALYWYRQSLGQGLEFLIYFQGNSAPDKSGLPSDRFSAERTGGSVSTLTIQRTQQEDSAVYLCASSKLAGAIVNEQFFGPGTRLTVL.

The chain is built from TRBV19 and TRBJ1-5, with 10 positions matching TRBD1. Germline values: CDR1 LNHDA, CDR2 SQIVND (reference sequence). The trim removed 6 bases at V and 9 bases at J, leaving 8 bases unmatched. This CDR3 is 14 amino acids long. The CDR3 DNA is TGTGCCAGTAGGGAGACAGGGGGCTTAGGGCCCCAGCATTTT. Its translation is CASRETGGLGPQHF.

V gene TRBV7-9 combines with J gene TRBJ1-3; D gene uncertain. Germline assignment: CDR1 SEHNR and CDR2 FQNEAQ (reference sequence). Trimming shortened V by 6 bases and J by 0 bases, and 9 bases separated the two germline ends. This CDR3 region has 14 residues. CDR3: CASRTGSSGNTIYF. CDR3 in DNA: TGTGCCAGCAGGACGGGGAGCTCTGGAAACACCATATATTTT.

The V call is TRBV7-3, the J call TRBJ1-6, with D perhaps matching TRBD1 (5 bases). This CDR3 comprises 14 residues. Between the trimmed V and J ends, which lost 5 bases and 2 bases, there was a span of 7 bases. From germline, CDR1 is SGHTA and CDR2 FQGTGA. The CDR3 protein is CASSPRAYNSPLHF. DNA for the CDR3: TGTGCCAGCAGCCCCAGGGCCTATAATTCACCCCTCCACTTT.

This chain uses TRBV20-1 with TRBJ1-2, with TRBD1 matching over 7 bases. Germline lookup yields CDR1 DFQATT and CDR2 SNEGSKA (reference sequence). V lost 3 bases and J lost 0; bases outside the gene matches: 7. The CDR3 is 15 residues long. The CDR3 here is CSASTGASTNYGYTF. DNA for the CDR3: TGCAGTGCTAGTACAGGGGCTAGTACTAACTATGGCTACACCTTC.

This clone has just one count. The J gene is TRBJ2-2, the V gene TRBV4-1; 9 nucleotides align to TRBD1. The CDR3 has 14 residues. V shed 5 bases, J shed 4 bases, and the junction held 2 bases outside the gene matches. Germline V gene lookup returns CDR1 MGHRA and CDR2 YSYEKL. The chain's CDR3 is CASSWDRATGELFF. CDR3 sequence (DNA): TGCGCCAGCAGCTGGGACAGGGCCACCGGGGAGCTGTTTTTT.